This T cell receptor beta chain was captured in a study of blood T cell repertoires in COVID-19. Study as a whole: Material from acute and convalescent COVID-19 was sourced from the United States, Italy and Spain. Sources were T cells, B-cell-depleted T cells, or PBMCs; the material itself was cDNA or gDNA.

Only in-frame clones appear in the TCRdb table, and some are missing; sequencing was by immunoSEQ multiplex PCR. The data hold around 130,000 clones, with roughly 84% observed a single time. The CDR3 spans 13 residues. Trimming took 10 bases from V and 2 from J, leaving 11 bases between them. Per the germline V gene, CDR1 is KGHDR and CDR2 is SFDVKD. The sequencing sample was made of peripheral blood. The clonotype originates from a man aged 25 to 40 with COVID-19, enrolled during active disease. The chain links TRBV24-1 to TRBJ1-5; D uncertain. The CDR3 region has the DNA TGTGCCACAGCAGGTTCTGGCAATCAGCCCCAGCATTTT. Translated, it gives CATAGSGNQPQHF.